One and the same sample provided the 29 T cell receptor beta chains below, sequenced in a study of T cell repertoires in cytomegalovirus infection. Antigens of these TCRs are unknown. TCRdb itself ran the reads through MiXCR, one entry per CDR3 protein. The data hold hundreds of thousands of distinct CDR3 sequences, with roughly 36% observed a single time. The sample was cultured PBMCs, taken from culture after CMV antigen stimulation. The receptor source for this set is a human donor in good health (CMV status not recorded). Some clones in this sample may be carry-over from other donors' samples.

The rearrangement links TRBV28 to TRBJ2-7; the match to TRBD1 covers 9 bases. J gave up 6 bases and V 6 bases, and 3 bases lay outside the gene matches. Germline assignment: CDR1 MDHEN and CDR2 SYDVKM. This CDR3 contains 12 residues. The CDR3 sequence is CASRTGGGEQYF. The CDR3 DNA sequence: TGTGCCAGCAGAACAGGGGGCGGCGAGCAGTACTTC.

This clonotype appeared many times. The CDR3 sequence is CASSSPNLYGYTF. The CDR3 DNA sequence: TGTGCCAGCAGTTCCCCGAACCTCTATGGCTACACCTTC. This chain joins TRBV7-2 and TRBJ1-2; unclear D gene. CDR1 and CDR2 (germline): SGHTA, FQGNSA. The CDR3 has 13 residues. Trimming took 6 bases from V and 4 from J, leaving 12 bases between them.

The chain has TRBV27 and TRBJ2-3; 7 nucleotides agree with TRBD1. Germline loops: CDR1 MNHEY, CDR2 SMNVEV (reference sequence). The CDR3 runs to 14 residues. With V trimmed by 5 bases and J by 5 bases, 7 bases remained unmatched. The CDR3: CASSMTGMGDTQYF. Here the CDR3 DNA reads TGTGCCAGCAGTATGACAGGGATGGGAGATACGCAGTATTTT.

The genes are TRBV7-4 and TRBJ2-4; D not certain. Deletions cut 0 bases from V and 8 bases from J, with 8 bases between. The germline V gene has CDR1 SGHVT and CDR2 SQSDAQ. This CDR3 is 13 amino acids long. Here the CDR3 reads CASSLAGSYIQYF. DNA of the CDR3: TGTGCCAGCAGCTTAGCGGGGTCGTACATTCAGTACTTC.

This clonotype was seen many times. The chain is built from TRBV6-5 and TRBJ2-3, with D maybe TRBD2 (6 bases). Germline CDR1 reads MNHEY; CDR2 reads SVGAGI. There are 15 residues in the CDR3. Trimming cost V 0 bases and J 1 base, with 8 bases left between them. CDR3 in amino acids: CASSYSGTGTDTQYF. Written as DNA, the CDR3 is TGTGCCAGCAGTTACTCAGGGACTGGCACAGATACGCAGTATTTT.

This clonotype was counted between two and nine times. The chain joins TRBV12-3 or TRBV12-4 to TRBJ2-3; the D is unclear. The CDR3 contains 12 residues. Trimming took 6 bases from V and 10 from J, leaving 14 bases between them. The CDR3 region is CASRDVIMAQYF. CDR3 nucleotide sequence: TGTGCCAGCAGGGACGTTATAATGGCGCAGTATTTT.

This clonotype turned up a few times. The chain carries TRBV7-9 and TRBJ1-2, with D possibly being TRBD1 (5 bases). The CDR3 has 13 residues. The V end lost 5 bases, the J end lost 7 bases, and 14 bases lay between the germline ends. Germline CDR1 is SEHNR and CDR2 is FQNEAQ (reference sequence). This chain's CDR3 is CASSASGTSGYTF. The DNA of the CDR3 is TGTGCCAGCAGCGCGTCCGGGACCAGTGGCTACACCTTC.

This clonotype was seen ten or more times. The CDR3 sequence is CASSLLQDTEAFF. CDR3 in DNA: TGTGCCAGCAGCTTATTACAGGACACTGAAGCTTTCTTT. The chain uses TRBV7-8 and TRBJ1-1; the D gene is possibly TRBD1 (5 bases). There are 13 residues in the CDR3. Deletions cut 2 bases from V and 3 bases from J, with 7 bases between. Germline CDR1 is SGHVS and CDR2 is FQNEAQ.

J is TRBJ2-1 and V is TRBV11-2; 8 nucleotides align to TRBD1. The CDR3 is 13 residues long. The germline gives CDR1 SGHAT, CDR2 FQNNGV. V lost 5 bases and J lost 12; bases outside the gene matches: 9. This CDR3 reads CASSPMDRVGQFF. In DNA, the CDR3 is TGTGCCAGCAGCCCAATGGACAGGGTAGGGCAGTTCTTC.

The CDR3 nucleotides are TGTGCCAGTAGTATGGCACCTCAAAGGAGCAATCAGCCCCAGCATTTT. The encoded protein is CASSMAPQRSNQPQHF. The V gene is TRBV19, the J gene TRBJ1-5; D gene ambiguous. CDR1 is LNHDA and CDR2 is SQIVND in the germline V gene (reference sequence). The CDR3 extends over 16 amino acids. V was shortened by 3 bases and J by 1 base, with 13 bases between the two germline ends.

CDR3 nucleotides: TGTGCTAGTGGTACCTTGACTAGCTGGTACACAGATACGCAGTATTTT. It is translated as CASGTLTSWYTDTQYF. The chain links TRBV12-5 to TRBJ2-3; 7 bases are a match to TRBD2. There are 16 residues in the CDR3. CDR1 is LGHNT, CDR2 FRNRAP, per germline. Trimming at V came to 5 bases and at J to 2 bases, leaving 10 bases not matched to a gene.

V usage is TRBV7-9 and J usage is TRBJ1-1; possible D gene TRBD1, 6 bases. Germline V gene lookup returns CDR1 SEHNR and CDR2 FQNEAQ (reference sequence). The CDR3 length is 14 residues. Trimming left V 5 bases short and J 5 bases short, with 15 bases between. This CDR3 is CASSRQGYLTEAFF. The CDR3 DNA follows: TGTGCCAGCAGCCGGCAGGGGTATTTGACTGAAGCTTTCTTT.

J is TRBJ2-1 and V is TRBV6-2 or TRBV6-3; D not certain. Trimming took off 6 bases at V and 1 base at J, with 10 bases between the two ends. The CDR3 is 14 residues long. Germline V gene lookup returns CDR1 MNHEY and CDR2 SVGEGT. CDR3 bases: TGTGCCAGCAGCCCGGCGAAGTCCTACAATGAGCAGTTCTTC. Encoded protein: CASSPAKSYNEQFF.

This clonotype was seen a few times. The genes are TRBV10-3 and TRBJ1-2, with 8 bases lining up with TRBD1. Germline V CDR1 and CDR2: ENHRY, SYGVKD. CDR3 length equals 13 residues. The J segment lost 2 bases and the V segment lost 11 bases, leaving 7 bases of the junction unmatched. The chain's CDR3 is CAAGQGQNYGYTF. In DNA form, the CDR3 reads TGTGCCGCTGGACAGGGACAGAACTATGGCTACACCTTC.

The V and J genes are TRBV6-6 and TRBJ2-2; D uncertain. Trimming shortened V by 10 bases and J by 2 bases, and 11 bases separated the two germline ends. This CDR3 spans 13 amino acids. The germline V gene encodes CDR1 MNHNY and CDR2 SVGAGI (reference sequence). CDR3 sequence reads: CATSGVNTGELFF. The CDR3 DNA sequence: TGTGCCACCTCAGGTGTCAACACCGGGGAGCTGTTTTTT.

A remark on this clonotype: Possible read error: a much larger clone is one base away. The chain links TRBV12-3 or TRBV12-4 to TRBJ1-1; 9 positions match TRBD1. The CDR3 covers 15 residues. V shed 4 bases, J shed 9 bases, and the junction held 12 bases outside the gene matches. The CDR3 nucleotides are TGTGCCAGCAGTTATAGAGGGACAGGGACTAAGAAAGCTTTCTTT. It translates to CASSYRGTGTKKAFF.

The chain combines TRBV7-6 with TRBJ1-5; 8 bases match TRBD1. Trimming removed 0 bases from V and 7 bases from J; junction bases left unmatched: 5. This CDR3 region has 15 residues. Germline lookup yields CDR1 SGHVS and CDR2 FNYEAQ. CDR3 sequence reads: CASSLAQGAEQPQHF. The CDR3 DNA reads as TGTGCCAGCAGCTTAGCCCAGGGGGCGGAACAGCCCCAGCATTTT.

The rearrangement joins TRBV5-5 to TRBJ1-5; D ambiguous. From germline, CDR1 is SGHKS and CDR2 YYEKEE (reference sequence). CDR3 length: 14 amino acids. V was shortened by 0 bases and J by 7 bases, with 11 bases between the two germline ends. The CDR3 DNA reads TGTGCCAGCAGCTTGGAATGGGGAGGGCAGCCCCAGCATTTT. It translates to CASSLEWGGQPQHF.

Only a few counts were recorded for this clonotype. This chain connects TRBV7-6 to TRBJ2-3, with D uncertain. V was pared by 5 bases and J by 5 bases, with 14 bases between. Germline lookup yields CDR1 SGHVS and CDR2 FNYEAQ. The CDR3 runs 14 residues. This CDR3 reads CASSPRIIRDTQYF. CDR3 sequence (DNA): TGTGCCAGCAGCCCCAGGATAATCAGAGATACGCAGTATTTT.

This chain uses TRBV28 with TRBJ2-7; TRBD1 is a possible D gene (6 bases). The CDR3 sequence is 15 residues long. V was clipped by 5 bases and J by 0 bases, with 14 bases between them. The germline gives CDR1 MDHEN, CDR2 SYDVKM. The CDR3 DNA reads as TGTGCCAGCAGTCCAAGTAGCAGGGGCTCCTACGAGCAGTACTTC. Translating it yields CASSPSSRGSYEQYF.

This chain uses TRBV28 with TRBJ2-7; 8 bases agree with TRBD2. CDR3 size: 12 residues. V shed 6 bases, J shed 6 bases, and the junction held 4 bases outside the gene matches. Germline V lookup: CDR1 MDHEN, CDR2 SYDVKM. CDR3 DNA sequence: TGTGCCAGCAGAGATAGCGGGACCGAGCAGTACTTC. As protein: CASRDSGTEQYF.

This clonotype was detected a few times. The J gene is TRBJ2-7, the V gene TRBV7-2; TRBD1 agrees at 9 bases. V shed 2 bases, J shed 3 bases, and the junction held 5 bases outside the gene matches. In germline, CDR1 is SGHTA, CDR2 FQGNSA. The CDR3 covers 15 residues. The CDR3 DNA follows: TGTGCCAGCAGCTTACCCCCGGGACAGGGCTACGAGCAGTACTTC. Amino acids: CASSLPPGQGYEQYF.

This clonotype showed up just a few times. The genes are TRBV4-2 and TRBJ1-2; D not resolved. From germline, CDR1 is LGHNA and CDR2 YNFKEQ. The CDR3 totals 15 residues. V lost 0 bases and J 8 bases, leaving 16 bases between the germline ends. CDR3 sequence (DNA): TGTGCCAGCAGCCAAGAAACGGAAATATTCTTGGGCTACACCTTC. As protein: CASSQETEIFLGYTF.

In this sample, this clonotype turned up a few times. The V gene is TRBV6-1, the J gene TRBJ1-3; unclear D gene. In germline, CDR1 is MNHNS, CDR2 SASEGT. V was trimmed by 7 bases and J by 4 bases, leaving 17 bases between them. This CDR3 contains 15 residues. CDR3 DNA: TGTGCCAGCACCTCGCAGATGAGTCGAGGAAACACCATATATTTT. This sequence encodes CASTSQMSRGNTIYF.

V gene TRBV12-5 combines with J gene TRBJ2-3; D is unclear. The CDR3 is 13 amino acids. V was trimmed by 4 bases and J by 0 bases, leaving 5 bases between them. From germline, CDR1 is LGHNT and CDR2 FRNRAP. The CDR3 is CASGYFSTDTQYF. The CDR3 region has the DNA TGTGCTAGTGGTTATTTTAGCACAGATACGCAGTATTTT.

The chain carries TRBV12-3 or TRBV12-4 and TRBJ2-2; D uncertain. Deletions cut 1 base from V and 0 bases from J, with 9 bases between. The CDR3 has 16 residues. The CDR3 DNA is TGTGCCAGCAGTTTAGGAGTGGGGACGAACACCGGGGAGCTGTTTTTT. This codes for CASSLGVGTNTGELFF.

The chain links TRBV20-1 to TRBJ2-7; possible D gene TRBD2, 5 bases. Germline loops: CDR1 DFQATT, CDR2 SNEGSKA (reference sequence). V lost 3 bases to trimming and J lost 5 bases, with 20 bases between them. The CDR3 is 15 amino acids. CDR3 protein: CSASRPDGGTDEQYF. In nucleotides, the CDR3 is TGCAGTGCTAGTCGTCCGGACGGAGGAACCGACGAGCAGTACTTC.

The gene calls are TRBV29-1 and TRBJ1-1; D perhaps matches TRBD1 (6 bases). The length of the CDR3 is 12 residues. Germline V gene data show CDR1 as SQVTM and CDR2 as ANQGSEA. V was cut by 7 bases and J by 0 bases, with 9 bases left in between. CDR3 in amino acids: CSGGAVNTEAFF. As DNA, the CDR3 is TGCAGCGGGGGGGCGGTGAACACTGAAGCTTTCTTT.

The chain joins TRBV28 to TRBJ2-7; 12 bases match TRBD1. The CDR3 has 15 amino acids. Germline V gives CDR1 MDHEN, CDR2 SYDVKM. J gave up 6 bases and V 8 bases, and 11 bases lay outside the gene matches. CDR3 sequence: CASGIWGTGGAEQYF. The CDR3 coding sequence is TGTGCCAGCGGGATCTGGGGGACAGGGGGCGCCGAGCAGTACTTC.